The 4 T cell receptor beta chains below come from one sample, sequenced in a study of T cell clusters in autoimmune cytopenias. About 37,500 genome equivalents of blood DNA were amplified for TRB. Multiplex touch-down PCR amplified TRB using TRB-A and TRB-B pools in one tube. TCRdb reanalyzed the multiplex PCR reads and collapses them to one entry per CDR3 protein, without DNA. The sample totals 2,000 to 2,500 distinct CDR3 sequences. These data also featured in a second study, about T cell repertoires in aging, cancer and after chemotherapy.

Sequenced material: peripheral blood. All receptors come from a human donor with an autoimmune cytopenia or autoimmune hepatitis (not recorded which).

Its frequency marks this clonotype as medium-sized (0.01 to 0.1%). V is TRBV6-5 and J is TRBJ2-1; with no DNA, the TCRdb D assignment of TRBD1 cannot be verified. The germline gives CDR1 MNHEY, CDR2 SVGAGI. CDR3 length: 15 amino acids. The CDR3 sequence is CASSYVQGSYNEQFF.

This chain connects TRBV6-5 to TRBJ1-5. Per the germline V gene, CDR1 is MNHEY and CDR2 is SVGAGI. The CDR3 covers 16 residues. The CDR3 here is CASSYSSSQGNQPQHF.

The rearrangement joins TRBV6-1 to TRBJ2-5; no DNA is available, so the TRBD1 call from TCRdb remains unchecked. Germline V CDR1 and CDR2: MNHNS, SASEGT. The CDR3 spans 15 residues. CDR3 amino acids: CASSPAGGFGETQYF.

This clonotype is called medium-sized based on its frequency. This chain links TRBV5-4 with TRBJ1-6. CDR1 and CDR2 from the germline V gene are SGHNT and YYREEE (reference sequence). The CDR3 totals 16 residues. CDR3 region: CASSLEAFGSPSPLHF.